The rows below give T cell receptor beta chains drawn from one sample of a study of blood T cell repertoires in COVID-19. Profiling relied on immunoSEQ multiplex PCR, and the TCRdb table lists in-frame clones only, not all of them. The repertoire consists of 130,000 to 150,000 clones, with 80% to 85% occurring once and the leading ten covering under 7%. Source material: PBMCs or T cells enriched from blood (not recorded which). These receptors were obtained from a woman in her 50s who had been exposed to COVID-19. Each CDR3 is given with its conserved first and last residue. D genes are given only for firm matches. Some rows have no size entry. The others give once, few or many, or a class for an expanded clone.

V	size	D	J	DNA	CDR3
TRBV19	.	.	TRBJ1-2	TGTGCCACGAGCAGGGATCGAGACTATGGCTACACCTTC	CATSRDRDYGYTF
TRBV6-5	.	.	TRBJ1-4	TGTGCCAGCAGCCGGCGGCGAACTAATGAAAAACTGTTTTTT	CASSRRRTNEKLFF
TRBV5-6	.	TRBD1	TRBJ2-2	TGTGCCAGCAGCCCGGGCCCGAACAGGGGGCATACCGGGGAGCTGTTTTTT	CASSPGPNRGHTGELFF
TRBV6-5	.	TRBD1	TRBJ1-1	TGTGCCAGCAGTTGGGACAGGGTAGGGACTGAAGCTTTCTTT	CASSWDRVGTEAFF
TRBV4-3	.	.	TRBJ1-2	TGCGCCAGCAGCCAAGATAGTCCAGGGTACTATGGCTACACCTTC	CASSQDSPGYYGYTF
TRBV19	few	.	TRBJ1-2	TGTGCCAGTAGTCCCCGGTGGGCGGGTCGACCTAACTATGGCTACACCTTC	CASSPRWAGRPNYGYTF
TRBV6-5	.	TRBD1	TRBJ1-1	TGTGCCAGCAGCAACAGGGGGCCCTACACTGAAGCTTTCTTT	CASSNRGPYTEAFF
TRBV19	.	.	TRBJ1-5	TGTGCCAGTAGCCGAGGCCGATCGGGTATTAGCAATCAGCCCCAGCATTTT	CASSRGRSGISNQPQHF
TRBV4-1	.	TRBD1	TRBJ1-4	TGCGCCAGCAGCCAGACACAGGGGGGGGGTGAAAAACTGTTTTTT	CASSQTQGGGEKLFF
TRBV12-3/TRBV12-4	.	.	TRBJ1-4	TGTGCCAGCACCCTCAAGGGGGAAAAACTGTTTTTT	CASTLKGEKLFF
TRBV28	.	.	TRBJ2-4	TGTGCCAGCAGTTTAGGGACAACCCTAGCCAAAAACATTCAGTACTTC	CASSLGTTLAKNIQYF
TRBV4-3	.	.	TRBJ1-2	TGCGCCAGCAGCCAAATTTTGGGGGGTTTTAACTATGGCTACACCTTC	CASSQILGGFNYGYTF
TRBV29-1	.	.	TRBJ2-2	TGCAGCGTTGAAAAGTTGGCAGGGCAGAACACCGGGGAGCTGTTTTTT	CSVEKLAGQNTGELFF
TRBV11-2	.	.	TRBJ1-1	TGTGCCAGCAGCTTAGTGTCGCCGGGTGGGAACACTGAAGCTTTCTTT	CASSLVSPGGNTEAFF
TRBV15	.	.	TRBJ1-5	TGTGCCACCAGCAGAGATCGGGGCAATCAGCCCCAGCATTTT	CATSRDRGNQPQHF
TRBV19	.	.	TRBJ1-5	TGTGCCAGTAGTACCTGGGGCTGGGATCAGCCCCAGCATTTT	CASSTWGWDQPQHF
TRBV5-1	.	.	TRBJ2-7	TGCGCCAGCAGCTTGGAATCTATGGGCTACACCTACTACGAGCAGTACTTC	CASSLESMGYTYYEQYF
TRBV25-1	.	.	TRBJ1-2	TGTGCCAGCAGTGAATGGGGGGAAGCAGGCCAGAACTATGGCTACACCTTC	CASSEWGEAGQNYGYTF
TRBV9	.	TRBD1	TRBJ2-1	TGTGCCAGCAGCGTAGACGGACAGGCCCGCCAGGAGCAGTTCTTC	CASSVDGQARQEQFF
TRBV7-9	.	.	TRBJ1-4	TGTGCCAGCAGCAAATTGGGGCAGTATAATGAAAAACTGTTTTTT	CASSKLGQYNEKLFF
TRBV21-1	.	.	TRBJ1-2	TGTGCCAGCAGCAAAGGCCGACAGGGTCTGGAGGGCTACACCTTC	CASSKGRQGLEGYTF
TRBV19	.	.	TRBJ1-3	TGTGCCAGTAGTACCAAGAGCTCTGGAAACACCATATATTTT	CASSTKSSGNTIYF
TRBV29-1	.	TRBD2	TRBJ2-1	TGCAGCGTTGGGGGTCCCAGCGGGAGTCCCCATGAGCAGTTCTTC	CSVGGPSGSPHEQFF
TRBV2	.	TRBD1	TRBJ1-2	TGTGCCACCACGGACAGGCACTACACCTTC	CATTDRHYTF
TRBV27	.	TRBD2	TRBJ2-3	TGTGCCAGCAGTCTCTTCGTGGCGCGGGGGGTCACAGATACGCAGTATTTT	CASSLFVARGVTDTQYF
TRBV5-1	.	.	TRBJ2-7	TGCGCCAGCAGCTTGGGTGTCGGGCTTTCAGGGAACGAGCAGTACTTC	CASSLGVGLSGNEQYF
TRBV5-5	once	.	TRBJ1-1	TGTGCCAGCAGCTCGGTCATGAACACTGAAGCTTTCTTT	CASSSVMNTEAFF
TRBV19	.	.	TRBJ1-1	TGTGCCAGTAGTATAGTCGGCAGCAGGGCTTTCTTT	CASSIVGSRAFF
TRBV4-3	.	.	TRBJ2-3	TGCGCCAGCAGCCAAAGGGGGAGCGTCACAGATACGCAGTATTTT	CASSQRGSVTDTQYF